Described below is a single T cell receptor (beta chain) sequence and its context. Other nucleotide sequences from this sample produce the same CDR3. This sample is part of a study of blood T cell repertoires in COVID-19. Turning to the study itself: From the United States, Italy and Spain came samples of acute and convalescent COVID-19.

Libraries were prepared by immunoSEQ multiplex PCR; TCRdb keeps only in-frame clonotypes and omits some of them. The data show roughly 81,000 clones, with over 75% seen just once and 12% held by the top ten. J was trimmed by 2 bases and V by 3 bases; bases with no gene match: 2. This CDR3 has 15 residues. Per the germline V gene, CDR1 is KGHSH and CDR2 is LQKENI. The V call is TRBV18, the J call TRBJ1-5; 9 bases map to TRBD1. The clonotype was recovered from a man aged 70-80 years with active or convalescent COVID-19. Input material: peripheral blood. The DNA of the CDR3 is TGTGCCAGCTCACCGGACAGGGGAGGCAATCAGCCCCAGCATTTT. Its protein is CASSPDRGGNQPQHF.